This T cell receptor (beta chain) was found in a study of post-analysis software for immune sequencing data. Study as a whole: In terms of disease course, relapsing-remitting, secondary progressive and progressive-relapsing multiple sclerosis were included. Notes on the study in general: When compared against controls, multiple sclerosis patients showed significantly lower normalized Chao1 diversity. Strong same-batch co-clustering of samples appeared with F measure clustering. Patients showed TRBV5-6, TRBV5-1 and TRBV20-1 among 4 or 5 TRBV segments more frequent than in controls.

V gave up 7 bases and J gave up 5 bases, with 15 bases separating them. CDR1 is DFQATT and CDR2 is SNEGSKA in the germline V gene (reference sequence). This CDR3 is built from 12 residues. This clonotype showed up just a few times. Its antigen remains unidentified. cDNA libraries for TCR beta contained unique molecular identifiers. The yield from around 1 to 10 million T cells was roughly 500,000 cDNA molecules in total. One entry per CDR3 protein results from TCRdb running MiXCR on the PCR reads. The sample holds fewer than 850,000 distinct CDR3 sequences; roughly 29% are singletons and the top ten take roughly 0.57%.

The clonotype was recovered from a girl aged 10-17 years with multiple sclerosis. The source material was blood. The chain links TRBV20-1 to TRBJ2-7; D gene unclear. The CDR3 nucleotides are TGCAGTGTTACGCCTCGGGCGGACGAGCAGTACTTC. Residues: CSVTPRADEQYF.